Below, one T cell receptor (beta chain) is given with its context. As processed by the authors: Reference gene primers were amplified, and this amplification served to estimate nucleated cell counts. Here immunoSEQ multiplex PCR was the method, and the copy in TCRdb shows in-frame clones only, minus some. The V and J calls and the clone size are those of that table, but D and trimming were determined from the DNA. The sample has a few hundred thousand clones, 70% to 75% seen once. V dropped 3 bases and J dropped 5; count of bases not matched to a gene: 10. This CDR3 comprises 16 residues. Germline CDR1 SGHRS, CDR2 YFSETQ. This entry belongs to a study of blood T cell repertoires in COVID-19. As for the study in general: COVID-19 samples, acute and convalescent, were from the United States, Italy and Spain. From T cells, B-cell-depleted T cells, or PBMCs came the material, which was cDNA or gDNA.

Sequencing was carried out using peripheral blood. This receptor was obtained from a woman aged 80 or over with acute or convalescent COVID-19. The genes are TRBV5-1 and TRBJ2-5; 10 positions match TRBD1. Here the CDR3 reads CASSSTPPGQGETQYF. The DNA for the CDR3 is TGCGCCAGCAGCTCCACCCCCCCGGGACAGGGGGAGACCCAGTACTTC.